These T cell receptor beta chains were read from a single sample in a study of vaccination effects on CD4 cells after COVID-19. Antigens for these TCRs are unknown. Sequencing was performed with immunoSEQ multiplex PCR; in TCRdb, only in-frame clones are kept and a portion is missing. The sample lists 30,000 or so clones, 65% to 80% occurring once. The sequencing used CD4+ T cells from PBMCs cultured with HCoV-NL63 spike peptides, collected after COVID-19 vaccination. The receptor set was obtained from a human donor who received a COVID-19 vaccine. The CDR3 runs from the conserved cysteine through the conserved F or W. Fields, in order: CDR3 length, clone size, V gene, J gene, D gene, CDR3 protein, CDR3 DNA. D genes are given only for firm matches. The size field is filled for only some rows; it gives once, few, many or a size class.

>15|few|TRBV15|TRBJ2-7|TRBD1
CATSRDLDRVYEQYF
TGTGCCACCAGCAGAGATCTGGACAGGGTCTACGAGCAGTACTTC
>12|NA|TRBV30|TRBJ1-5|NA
CAWSVRGQPQHF
TGTGCCTGGAGTGTACGGGGTCAGCCCCAGCATTTT
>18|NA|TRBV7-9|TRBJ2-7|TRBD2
CASRPRHAGGPKLDEQYF
TGTGCCAGCAGACCTCGACATGCGGGAGGGCCTAAGCTTGACGAGCAGTACTTC
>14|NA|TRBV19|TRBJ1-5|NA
CASRGDYSNQPQHF
TGTGCCAGTAGAGGAGATTATAGCAATCAGCCCCAGCATTTT
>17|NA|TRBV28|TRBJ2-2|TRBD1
CASSLNLGQVNAGELFF
TGTGCCAGCAGTTTAAATCTTGGACAGGTCAACGCCGGGGAGCTGTTTTTT
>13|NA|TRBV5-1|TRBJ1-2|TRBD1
CASSLDNDRGTHF
TGCGCCAGCAGCTTGGACAACGACAGGGGGACGCACTTC
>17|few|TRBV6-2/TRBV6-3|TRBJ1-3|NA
CASSSQRARDSGNTIYF
TGTGCCAGCAGTTCCCAGAGGGCCCGAGACTCTGGAAACACCATATATTTT
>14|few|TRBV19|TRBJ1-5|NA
CASRSRDPNQPQHF
TGTGCCAGCCGGTCCAGGGATCCCAATCAGCCCCAGCATTTT
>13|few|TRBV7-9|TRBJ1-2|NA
CASSSSSNYGYTF
TGTGCCAGCAGTTCCTCATCTAACTATGGCTACACCTTC
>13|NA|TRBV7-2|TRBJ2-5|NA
CASSLDRQETQYF
TGTGCCAGCAGCTTAGACAGGCAAGAGACCCAGTACTTC
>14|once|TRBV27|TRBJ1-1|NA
CASSFLGGNTEAFF
TGTGCCAGCAGTTTTCTGGGGGGTAACACTGAAGCTTTCTTT
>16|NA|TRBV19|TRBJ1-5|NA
CASSTSGSNSNQPQHF
TGTGCCAGTAGTACATCCGGTTCCAATAGCAATCAGCCCCAGCATTTT
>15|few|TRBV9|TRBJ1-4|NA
CASSVGSLGNEKLFF
TGTGCCAGCAGCGTAGGTTCCTTGGGGAATGAAAAACTGTTTTTT
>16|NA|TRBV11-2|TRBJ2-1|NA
CASSSPTQLITIEQFF
TGTGCCAGCAGCTCCCCGACCCAGCTGATTACAATCGAGCAGTTCTTC
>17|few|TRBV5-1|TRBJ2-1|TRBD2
CASSPHFGTSGNNEQFF
TGCGCCAGCAGCCCACACTTCGGGACTAGCGGGAACAATGAGCAGTTCTTC
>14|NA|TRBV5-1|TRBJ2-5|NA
CASSLGFGQETQYF
TGCGCCAGCAGCTTGGGGTTTGGCCAAGAGACCCAGTACTTC
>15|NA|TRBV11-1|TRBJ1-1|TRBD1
CASSFRQGMSPEAFF
TGTGCCAGCAGCTTCCGACAGGGTATGAGCCCTGAAGCTTTCTTT
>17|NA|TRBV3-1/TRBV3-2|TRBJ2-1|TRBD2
CASSQEGLAGVYNEQFF
TGTGCCAGCAGCCAAGAAGGACTAGCGGGGGTCTACAATGAGCAGTTCTTC
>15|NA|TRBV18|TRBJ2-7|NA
CASSPPGQRAYEQYF
TGTGCCAGCTCTCCACCCGGACAGCGGGCCTACGAGCAGTACTTC
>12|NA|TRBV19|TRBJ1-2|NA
CASSRTAGGYTF
TGTGCCAGTAGTCGTACAGCGGGAGGCTACACCTTC
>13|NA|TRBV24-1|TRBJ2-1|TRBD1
CATSRDSNNEQFF
TGTGCCACCAGCCGGGACAGCAACAATGAGCAGTTCTTC